This is a list of T cell receptor beta chains from one sample in a study of CD8 T cells in ankylosing spondylitis. TCRdb re-called the 5' RACE reads through MiXCR, storing one row per CDR3 protein. Of 300,000 to 350,000 distinct CDR3 sequences in the sample, 14% to 15% are singletons; the top ten hold about 1%. Material for sequencing was blood, either unsorted or a sorted T cell fraction (not recorded which). These receptors all stem from a male donor with ankylosing spondylitis or in good health (not recorded which). Both conserved end residues are part of each CDR3. A D gene is named only where the DNA matches it firmly. Clone size is shown for a subset of rows, as once, few, many or a class of expanded clone.

V gene	D gene	J gene	clone size	CDR3 protein	CDR3 DNA
TRBV25-1	-	TRBJ2-3	-	CASSEQPSDDTQYF	TGTGCCAGCAGTGAACAACCTAGCGACGATACGCAGTATTTT
TRBV5-5	TRBD2	TRBJ2-7	-	CASSLVLPSGSYEQYF	TGTGCCAGCAGCTTGGTGTTGCCTAGCGGGAGTTACGAGCAGTACTTC
TRBV19	TRBD2	TRBJ2-5	few	CASNPGTSGIQETQYF	TGTGCCAGTAACCCTGGGACTAGCGGGATTCAAGAGACCCAGTACTTC
TRBV5-5	-	TRBJ1-2	once	CASSSTDRAGYTF	TGTGCCAGCAGCTCAACGGATCGGGCTGGCTACACCTTC
TRBV7-2	-	TRBJ2-3	-	CASGPSRTDTQYF	TGTGCCAGCGGTCCTTCTAGGACAGATACGCAGTATTTT
TRBV20-1	-	TRBJ2-3	-	CSARAISTDTQYF	TGCAGTGCTAGAGCCATTAGCACAGATACGCAGTATTTT
TRBV6-5	TRBD1	TRBJ1-2	few	CASSYAGTGRPVRTF	TGTGCCAGCAGTTACGCGGGGACAGGGCGCCCAGTTAGGACCTTC
TRBV4-1	TRBD2	TRBJ2-5	once	CASSQESRGVQETQYF	TGCGCCAGCAGCCAAGAGTCGCGGGGGGTTCAAGAGACCCAGTACTTC
TRBV2	-	TRBJ2-2	many	CASRAGGAKLFF	TGTGCCAGCCGAGCAGGAGGAGCGAAGCTGTTTTTT
TRBV6-1	TRBD1	TRBJ2-5	few	CASSERQGSLTYQETQYF	TGTGCCAGCAGTGAACGACAGGGGAGTTTGACGTACCAAGAGACCCAGTACTTC
TRBV2	-	TRBJ1-4	few	CASSGGRASTNEKLFF	TGTGCCAGCAGTGGGGGACGGGCATCAACTAATGAAAAACTGTTTTTT
TRBV7-9	-	TRBJ1-3	few	CASSSLGGTIYF	TGTGCCAGCAGCTCCTTAGGGGGCACCATATATTTT
TRBV5-6	-	TRBJ2-7	-	CASSLEVNSYEQYF	TGTGCCAGCAGCTTGGAGGTTAACAGCTACGAGCAGTACTTC
TRBV20-1	-	TRBJ2-5	-	CSGGGTDKETQYF	TGCAGTGGGGGCGGGACGGATAAAGAGACCCAGTACTTC
TRBV4-2	TRBD2	TRBJ2-3	-	CASSPTERGDLGGTDTQYF	TGTGCCAGCAGCCCGACGGAGCGGGGGGACCTAGGAGGCACAGATACGCAGTATTTT
TRBV9	TRBD2	TRBJ2-2	few	CASSPRVGGTNTGELFF	TGTGCCAGCAGCCCCCGTGTGGGGGGGACGAACACCGGGGAGCTGTTTTTT
TRBV11-2	-	TRBJ2-1	few	CASSRVGGSYNEQFF	TGTGCCAGCAGCAGGGTGGGGGGTTCCTACAATGAGCAGTTCTTC
TRBV5-1	TRBD1	TRBJ1-1	-	CASSGTAGNTEAFF	TGCGCCAGCAGTGGGACAGCGGGGAACACTGAAGCTTTCTTT
TRBV19	-	TRBJ2-2	-	CASSIREAGELFF	TGTGCCAGTAGTATCCGAGAGGCCGGGGAGCTGTTTTTT
TRBV7-8	TRBD1	TRBJ2-3	-	CASSFQDRGWVTDTQYF	TGTGCCAGCAGCTTTCAAGACAGGGGTTGGGTGACAGATACGCAGTATTTT
TRBV30	-	TRBJ2-2	-	CAWSVRGRDTGELFF	TGTGCCTGGAGTGTTAGGGGGAGGGACACCGGGGAGCTGTTTTTT
TRBV10-3	-	TRBJ1-4	-	CAISDRGEKLFF	TGTGCCATCAGTGACAGGGGCGAAAAACTGTTTTTT
TRBV5-6	TRBD1	TRBJ2-2	-	CASSFGTGIAGELFF	TGTGCCAGCAGCTTCGGGACAGGGATCGCCGGGGAGCTGTTTTTT
TRBV7-9	-	TRBJ1-2	-	CASSFGDGVSYGYTF	TGTGCCAGCAGCTTCGGGGACGGAGTCTCCTATGGCTACACCTTC
TRBV6-1	-	TRBJ2-1	few	CASSEGGLGDMEQFF	TGTGCCAGCAGTGAAGGGGGACTGGGGGACATGGAGCAGTTCTTC
TRBV3-1	TRBD1	TRBJ2-7	few	CASSWGQGDYEQYF	TGTGCCAGCAGTTGGGGACAGGGAGACTACGAGCAGTACTTC
TRBV5-1	TRBD2	TRBJ2-3	-	CASSLGGSREDTQYF	TGCGCCAGCAGCTTGGGCGGGAGTAGGGAAGATACGCAGTATTTT
TRBV3-1	-	TRBJ1-6	-	CASSQDGGGSPLHF	TGTGCCAGCAGCCAAGATGGCGGGGGGTCACCCCTCCACTTT
TRBV4-2	TRBD2	TRBJ2-3	many	CASSHTSGSGTDTQYF	TGTGCCAGCAGCCACACGAGCGGGAGTGGCACAGATACGCAGTATTTT
TRBV5-1	TRBD1	TRBJ2-2	-	CASSSDRGNGELFF	TGCGCCAGCAGCTCGGACAGGGGGAACGGGGAGCTGTTTTTT
TRBV10-2	TRBD2	TRBJ2-7	-	CASSETWTSGRVYEQYF	TGCGCCAGCAGTGAGACCTGGACTAGCGGGAGGGTCTACGAGCAGTACTTC
TRBV6-1	TRBD2	TRBJ2-6	-	CASSLSGRASGANVLTF	TGTGCCAGCAGCCTTAGCGGGAGGGCCTCTGGGGCCAACGTCCTGACTTTC
TRBV12-3/TRBV12-4	TRBD2	TRBJ2-5	-	CGSSWDSGTSETQYF	TGTGGCAGCAGTTGGGATAGCGGGACTTCGGAGACCCAGTACTTC
TRBV6-1	-	TRBJ2-1	few	CASNPRQSSYNEQFF	TGTGCCAGCAACCCCAGACAGAGCTCCTACAATGAGCAGTTCTTC
TRBV3-1	-	TRBJ1-1	-	CASSSTGKGEAFF	TGTGCCAGCAGTTCCACAGGGAAGGGTGAAGCTTTCTTT
TRBV12-3/TRBV12-4	TRBD1	TRBJ1-3	-	CASSSAGGGNTIYF	TGTGCCAGCAGTTCAGCAGGGGGCGGAAACACCATATATTTT
TRBV30	-	TRBJ2-7	many	CAWSVAYEQYF	TGTGCCTGGAGTGTAGCGTACGAGCAGTACTTC
TRBV20-1	TRBD1	TRBJ2-5	few	CSAWTGETQYF	TGCAGTGCTTGGACAGGAGAGACCCAGTACTTC